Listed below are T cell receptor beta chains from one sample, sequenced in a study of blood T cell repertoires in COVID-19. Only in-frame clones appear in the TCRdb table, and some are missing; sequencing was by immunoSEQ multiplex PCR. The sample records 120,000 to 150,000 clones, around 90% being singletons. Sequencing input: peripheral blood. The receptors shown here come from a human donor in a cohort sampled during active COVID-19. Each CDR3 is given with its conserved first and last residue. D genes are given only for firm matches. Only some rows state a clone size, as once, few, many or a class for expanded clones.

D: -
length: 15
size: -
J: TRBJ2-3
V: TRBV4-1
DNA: TGCGCCAGCAGCCAAGGGACTCTCTCAGGGGCTACGCAGTATTTT
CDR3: CASSQGTLSGATQYF

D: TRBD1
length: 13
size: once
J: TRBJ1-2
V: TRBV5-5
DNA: TGTGCCAGCAGCTTGGACAGGGGGAAAGGCTACACCTTC
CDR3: CASSLDRGKGYTF

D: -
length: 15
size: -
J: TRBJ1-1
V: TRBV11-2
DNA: TGTGCCAGCAGCTTAGTCTACGGGGGATCCACTGAAGCTTTCTTT
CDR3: CASSLVYGGSTEAFF

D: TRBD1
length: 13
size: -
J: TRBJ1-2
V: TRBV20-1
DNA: TGCAGTGCTAGTCCCCAGGGGGCGCCTGGCTACACCTTC
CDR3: CSASPQGAPGYTF

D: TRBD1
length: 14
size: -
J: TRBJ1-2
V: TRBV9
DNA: TGTGCCAGCAGCGCGGGACAGATCTTCTATGGCTACACCTTC
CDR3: CASSAGQIFYGYTF

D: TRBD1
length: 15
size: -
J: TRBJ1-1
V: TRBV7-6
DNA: TGTGCCAGCAGCCCAACCGGGACAGTGAACACTGAAGCTTTCTTT
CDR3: CASSPTGTVNTEAFF

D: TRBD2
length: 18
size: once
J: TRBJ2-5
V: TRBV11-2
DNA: TGTGCCAGCAGCAAATCCGGGACTAGCGGGGGGCTTGGAGAGACCCAGTACTTC
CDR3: CASSKSGTSGGLGETQYF

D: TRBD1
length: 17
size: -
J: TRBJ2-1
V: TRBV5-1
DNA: TGCGCCAGCAGCTTCTATCCGGGACAGCAAAATAACAATGAGCAGTTCTTC
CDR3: CASSFYPGQQNNNEQFF

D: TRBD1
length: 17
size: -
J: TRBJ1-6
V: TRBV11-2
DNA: TGTGCCAGCAGATCCGGGACAGGGGGTTTCTATAATTCACCCCTCCACTTT
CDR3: CASRSGTGGFYNSPLHF

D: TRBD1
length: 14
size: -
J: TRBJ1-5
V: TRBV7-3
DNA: TGTGCCAGCAGCGCCATGACAGGGGAACAGCCCCAGCATTTT
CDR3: CASSAMTGEQPQHF

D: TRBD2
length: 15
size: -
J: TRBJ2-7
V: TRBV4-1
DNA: TGCGCCAGCAGCCAAGGATGGGGGGGGACTAGCGAGCAGTACTTC
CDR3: CASSQGWGGTSEQYF

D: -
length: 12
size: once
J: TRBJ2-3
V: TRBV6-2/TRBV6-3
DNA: TGTGCCAGCAGTTACCTCGCAGATACGCAGTATTTT
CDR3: CASSYLADTQYF

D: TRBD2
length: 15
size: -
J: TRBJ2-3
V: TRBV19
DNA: TGTGCCAGTACTGAAACGGGGGGGCCCACAGATACGCAGTATTTT
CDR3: CASTETGGPTDTQYF

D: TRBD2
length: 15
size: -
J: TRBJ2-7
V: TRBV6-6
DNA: TGTGCCAGCAGTTCAGCGACTAGCGGGACCTACGAGCAGTACTTC
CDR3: CASSSATSGTYEQYF

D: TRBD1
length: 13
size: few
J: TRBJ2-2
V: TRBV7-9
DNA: TGTGCCAGCAGCGACAGGGTTACCGGGGAGCTGTTTTTT
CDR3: CASSDRVTGELFF

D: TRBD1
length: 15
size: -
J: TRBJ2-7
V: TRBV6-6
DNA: TGTGCCAGCAGTTACCCCAAGGGACAGGGCGGAGAGCAGTACTTC
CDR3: CASSYPKGQGGEQYF

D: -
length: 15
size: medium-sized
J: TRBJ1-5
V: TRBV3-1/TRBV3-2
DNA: TGTGCCAGCAGCCAAACAGACAGGTTGCATCAGCCCCAGCATTTT
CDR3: CASSQTDRLHQPQHF

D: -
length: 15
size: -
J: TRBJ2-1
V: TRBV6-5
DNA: TGTGCCAGCACACAGACCCGGATGTCCTACAATGAGCAGTTCTTC
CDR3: CASTQTRMSYNEQFF

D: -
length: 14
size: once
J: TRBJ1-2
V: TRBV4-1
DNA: TGCGCCAGCAGCAAGGCAGGGGTAGACTATGGCTACACCTTC
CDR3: CASSKAGVDYGYTF

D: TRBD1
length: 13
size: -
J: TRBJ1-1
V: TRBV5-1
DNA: TGCGCCAGCAGCTTGGGGTGGACAGGGGAAGCTTTCTTT
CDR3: CASSLGWTGEAFF

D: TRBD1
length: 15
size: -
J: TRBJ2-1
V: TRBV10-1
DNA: TGCGCCAGCAGTGAGTCTGGGACAGGGTCTAATGAGCAGTTCTTC
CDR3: CASSESGTGSNEQFF

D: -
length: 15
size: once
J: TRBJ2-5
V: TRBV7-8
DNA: TGTGCCAGCAGCTTAGATTCGGGTGAGGGTGAGACCCAGTACTTC
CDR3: CASSLDSGEGETQYF

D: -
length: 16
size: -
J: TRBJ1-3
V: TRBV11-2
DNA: TGTGCCAGCAGCTTAAATCCCAGGGTCCTTGGAAACACCATATATTTT
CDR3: CASSLNPRVLGNTIYF

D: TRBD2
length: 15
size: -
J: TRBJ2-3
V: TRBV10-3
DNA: TGTGCCATCAGTTGGACTAGCGGGGGCACAGATACGCAGTATTTT
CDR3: CAISWTSGGTDTQYF

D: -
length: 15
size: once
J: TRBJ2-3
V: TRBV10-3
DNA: TGTGCCAGTAAGAACGGGGGGCCTAGCACAGATACGCAGTATTTT
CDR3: CASKNGGPSTDTQYF

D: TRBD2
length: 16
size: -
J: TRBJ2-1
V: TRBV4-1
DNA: TGCGCCAGCAGCCACCGCACTAGCGGGGGGGCCCATGAGCAGTTCTTC
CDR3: CASSHRTSGGAHEQFF

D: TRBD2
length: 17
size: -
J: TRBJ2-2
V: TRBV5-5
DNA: TGTGCCAGCAGCTTGCGGCTAGCGGGGATTAAGAGCGGGGAGCTGTTTTTT
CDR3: CASSLRLAGIKSGELFF

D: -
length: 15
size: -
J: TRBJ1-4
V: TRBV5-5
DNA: TGTGCCAGCAGCTTGGATGGCAGGGCTAATGAAAAACTGTTTTTT
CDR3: CASSLDGRANEKLFF